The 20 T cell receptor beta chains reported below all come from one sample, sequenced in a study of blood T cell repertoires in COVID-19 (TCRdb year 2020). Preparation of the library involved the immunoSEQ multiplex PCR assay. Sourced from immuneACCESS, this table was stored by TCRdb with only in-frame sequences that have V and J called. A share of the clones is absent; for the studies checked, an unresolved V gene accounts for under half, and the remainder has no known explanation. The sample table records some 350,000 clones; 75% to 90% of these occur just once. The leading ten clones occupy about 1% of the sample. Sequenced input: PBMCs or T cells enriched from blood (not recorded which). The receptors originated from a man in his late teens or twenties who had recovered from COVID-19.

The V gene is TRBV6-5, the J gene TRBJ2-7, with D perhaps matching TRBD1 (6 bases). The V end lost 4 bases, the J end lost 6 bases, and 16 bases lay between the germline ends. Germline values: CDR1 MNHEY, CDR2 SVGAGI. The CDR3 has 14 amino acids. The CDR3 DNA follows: TGTGCCAGCAGTTCAGGGGTGAGGTCTTCCGAGCAGTACTTC. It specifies CASSSGVRSSEQYF.

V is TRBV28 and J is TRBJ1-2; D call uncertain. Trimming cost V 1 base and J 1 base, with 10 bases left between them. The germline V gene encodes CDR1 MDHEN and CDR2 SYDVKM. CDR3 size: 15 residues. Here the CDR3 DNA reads TGTGCCAGCAGTTTATACGCGTCCGGTAACTATGGCTACACCTTC. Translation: CASSLYASGNYGYTF.

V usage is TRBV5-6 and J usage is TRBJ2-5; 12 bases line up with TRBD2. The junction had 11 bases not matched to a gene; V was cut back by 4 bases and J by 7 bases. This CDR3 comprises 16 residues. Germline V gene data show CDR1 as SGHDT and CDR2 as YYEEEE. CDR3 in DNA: TGTGCCAGCAGCCCTACTAGCGGGGGGACCCCCAGGACCCAGTACTTC. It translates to CASSPTSGGTPRTQYF.

CDR3 nucleotide sequence: TGTGCCAGCAGTTCGCGGAGGATGCAGGGGGCTTCAACCTACGAGCAGTACTTC. Encoded protein: CASSSRRMQGASTYEQYF. V and J are TRBV6-2 or TRBV6-3 and TRBJ2-7, with 8 bases identical to TRBD1. The CDR3 has 18 amino acids. Looked up from germline, CDR1 is MNHEY and CDR2 is SVGEGT. The ends lost 4 bases at V and 2 bases at J; junction bases unmatched: 16.

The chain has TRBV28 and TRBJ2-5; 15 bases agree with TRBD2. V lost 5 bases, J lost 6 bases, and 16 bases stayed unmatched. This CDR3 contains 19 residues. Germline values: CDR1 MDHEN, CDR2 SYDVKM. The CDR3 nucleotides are TGTGCCAGCAGTACCCCGGGACTAGCGGGAGGAGGGACTGGGAAGACCCAGTACTTC. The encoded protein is CASSTPGLAGGGTGKTQYF.

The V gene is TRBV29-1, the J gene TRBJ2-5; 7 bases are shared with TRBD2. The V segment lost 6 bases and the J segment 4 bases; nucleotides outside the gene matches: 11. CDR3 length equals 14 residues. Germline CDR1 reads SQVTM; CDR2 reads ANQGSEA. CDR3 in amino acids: CSVGGTSGGETQYF. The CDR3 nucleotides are TGCAGCGTCGGGGGGACTTCAGGCGGAGAGACCCAGTACTTC.

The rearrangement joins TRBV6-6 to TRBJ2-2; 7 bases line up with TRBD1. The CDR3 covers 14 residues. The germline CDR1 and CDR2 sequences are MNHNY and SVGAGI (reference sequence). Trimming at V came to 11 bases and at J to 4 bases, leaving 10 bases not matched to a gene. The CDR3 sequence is CAARDRFSTGELFF. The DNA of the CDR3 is TGTGCCGCGAGGGACAGATTCTCCACCGGGGAGCTGTTTTTT.

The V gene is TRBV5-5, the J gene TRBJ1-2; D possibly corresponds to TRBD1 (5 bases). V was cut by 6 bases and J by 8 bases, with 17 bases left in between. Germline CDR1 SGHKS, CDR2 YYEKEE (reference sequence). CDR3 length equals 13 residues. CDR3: CASKAQVSVGYTF. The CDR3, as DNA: TGTGCCAGCAAGGCACAGGTGTCGGTCGGCTACACCTTC.

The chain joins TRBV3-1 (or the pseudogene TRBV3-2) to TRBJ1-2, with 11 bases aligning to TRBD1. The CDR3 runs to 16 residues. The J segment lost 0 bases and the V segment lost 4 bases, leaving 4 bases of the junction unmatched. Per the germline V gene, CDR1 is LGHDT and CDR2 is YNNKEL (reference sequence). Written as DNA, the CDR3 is TGTGCCAGCAGCCCGGGACAGGGGGGAACTAACTATGGCTACACCTTC. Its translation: CASSPGQGGTNYGYTF.

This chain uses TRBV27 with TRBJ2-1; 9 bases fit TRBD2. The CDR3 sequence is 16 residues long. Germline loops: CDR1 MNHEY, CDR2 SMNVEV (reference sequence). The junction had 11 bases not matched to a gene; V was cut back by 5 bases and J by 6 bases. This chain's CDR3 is CASSPSAGGASNEQFF. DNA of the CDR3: TGTGCCAGCAGTCCCTCTGCGGGAGGGGCAAGCAATGAGCAGTTCTTC.

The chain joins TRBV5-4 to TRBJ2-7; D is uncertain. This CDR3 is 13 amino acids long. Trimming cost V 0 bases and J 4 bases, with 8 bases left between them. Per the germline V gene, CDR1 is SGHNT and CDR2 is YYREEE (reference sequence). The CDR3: CASSLESEYEQYF. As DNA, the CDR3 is TGTGCCAGCAGCTTGGAAAGCGAATACGAGCAGTACTTC.

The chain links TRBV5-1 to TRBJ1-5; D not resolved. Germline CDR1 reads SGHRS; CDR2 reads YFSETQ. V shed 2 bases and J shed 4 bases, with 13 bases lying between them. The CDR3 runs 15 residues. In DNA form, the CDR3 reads TGCGCCAGCAGCTTTGAGGGTAGTCGAAATCAGCCCCAGCATTTT. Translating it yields CASSFEGSRNQPQHF.

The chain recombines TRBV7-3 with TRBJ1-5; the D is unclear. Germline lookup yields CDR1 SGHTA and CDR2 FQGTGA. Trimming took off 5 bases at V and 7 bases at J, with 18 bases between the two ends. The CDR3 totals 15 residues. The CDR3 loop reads CASSSPLSARQPQHF. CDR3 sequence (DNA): TGTGCCAGCAGCAGCCCCCTGTCGGCCAGGCAGCCCCAGCATTTT.

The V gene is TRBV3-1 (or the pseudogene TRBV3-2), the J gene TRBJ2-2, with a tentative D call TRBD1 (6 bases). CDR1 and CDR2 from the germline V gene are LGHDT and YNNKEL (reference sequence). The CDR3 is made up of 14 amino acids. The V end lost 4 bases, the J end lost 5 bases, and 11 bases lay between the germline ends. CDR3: CASSPGHGTGELFF. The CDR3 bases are TGTGCCAGCAGCCCGGGACACGGTACCGGGGAGCTGTTTTTT.

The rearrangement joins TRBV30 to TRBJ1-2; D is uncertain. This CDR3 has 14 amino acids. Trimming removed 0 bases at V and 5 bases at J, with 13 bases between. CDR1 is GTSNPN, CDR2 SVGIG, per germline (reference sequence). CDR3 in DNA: TGTGCCTGGAGTGTACCCAGGATAAGATATGGCTACACCTTC. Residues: CAWSVPRIRYGYTF.

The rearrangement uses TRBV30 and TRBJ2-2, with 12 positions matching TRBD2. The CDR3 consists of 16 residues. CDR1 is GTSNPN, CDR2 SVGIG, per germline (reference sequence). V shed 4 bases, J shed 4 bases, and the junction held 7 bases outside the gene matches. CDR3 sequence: CAWKRLAGVATGELFF. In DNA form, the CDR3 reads TGTGCCTGGAAAAGACTAGCGGGAGTAGCCACCGGGGAGCTGTTTTTT.

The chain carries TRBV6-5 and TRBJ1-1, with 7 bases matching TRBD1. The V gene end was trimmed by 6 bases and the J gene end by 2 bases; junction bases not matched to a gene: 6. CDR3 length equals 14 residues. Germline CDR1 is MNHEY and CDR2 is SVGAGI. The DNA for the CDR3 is TGTGCCAGCAGCCACGGGACAGTAAACACTGAAGCTTTCTTT. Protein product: CASSHGTVNTEAFF.

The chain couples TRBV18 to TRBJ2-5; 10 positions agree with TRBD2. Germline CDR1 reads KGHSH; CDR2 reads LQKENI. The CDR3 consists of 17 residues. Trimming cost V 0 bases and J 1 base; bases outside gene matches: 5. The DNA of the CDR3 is TGTGCCAGCTCACCACCGGCACTAGCGGGGATCCAAGAGACCCAGTACTTC. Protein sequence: CASSPPALAGIQETQYF.

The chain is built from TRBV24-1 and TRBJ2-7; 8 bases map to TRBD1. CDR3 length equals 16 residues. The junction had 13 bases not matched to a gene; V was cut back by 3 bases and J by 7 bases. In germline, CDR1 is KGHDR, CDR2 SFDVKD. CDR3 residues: CATSDPGQGRSAEQYF. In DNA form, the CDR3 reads TGTGCCACCAGTGATCCTGGACAGGGTCGATCGGCTGAGCAGTACTTC.

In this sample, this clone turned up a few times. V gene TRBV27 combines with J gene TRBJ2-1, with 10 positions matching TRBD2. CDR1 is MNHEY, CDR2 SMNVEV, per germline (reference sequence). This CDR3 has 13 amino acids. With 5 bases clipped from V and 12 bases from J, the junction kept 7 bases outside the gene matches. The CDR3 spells CASSILSGGGQFF. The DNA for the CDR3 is TGTGCCAGCAGTATACTCAGCGGGGGGGGGCAGTTCTTC.